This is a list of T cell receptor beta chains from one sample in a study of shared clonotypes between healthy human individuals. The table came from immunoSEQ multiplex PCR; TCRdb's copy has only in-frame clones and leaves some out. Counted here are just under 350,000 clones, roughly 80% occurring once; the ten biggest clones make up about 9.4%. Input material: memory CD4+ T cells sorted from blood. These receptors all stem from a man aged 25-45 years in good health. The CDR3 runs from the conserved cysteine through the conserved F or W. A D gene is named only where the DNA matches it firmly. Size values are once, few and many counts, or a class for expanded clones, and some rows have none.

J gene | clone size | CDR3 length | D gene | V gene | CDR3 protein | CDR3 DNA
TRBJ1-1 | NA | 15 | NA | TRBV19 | CASSISDTLNTEAFF | TGTGCCAGTAGTATTTCTGACACTTTGAACACTGAAGCTTTCTTT
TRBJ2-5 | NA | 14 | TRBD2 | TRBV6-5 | CASSLTTGGKAQYF | TGTGCCAGCAGTTTAACTACGGGGGGAAAGGCCCAGTACTTC
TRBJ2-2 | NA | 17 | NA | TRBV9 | CASSVAGGRANTGELFF | TGTGCCAGCAGCGTAGCCGGCGGCAGAGCGAACACCGGGGAGCTGTTTTTT
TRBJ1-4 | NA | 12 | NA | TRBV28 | CASSLAGEKLFF | TGTGCCAGCAGTTTAGCTGGAGAAAAACTGTTTTTT
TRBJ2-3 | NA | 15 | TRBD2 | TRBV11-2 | CASSHGTSGTDTQYF | TGTGCCAGCAGCCACGGGACTAGCGGCACAGATACGCAGTATTTT
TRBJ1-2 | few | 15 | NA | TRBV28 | CASSTPEEGTYGYTF | TGTGCCAGCAGTACACCGGAGGAAGGGACCTATGGCTACACCTTC
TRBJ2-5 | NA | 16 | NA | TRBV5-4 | CASSLPDGGRGETQYF | TGTGCCAGCAGCTTACCGGACGGAGGACGGGGGGAGACCCAGTACTTC
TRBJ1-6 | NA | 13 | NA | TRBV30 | CAWRQGIGAPLHF | TGTGCCTGGAGACAGGGTATAGGTGCACCCCTCCACTTT
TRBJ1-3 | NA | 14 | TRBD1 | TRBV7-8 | CASRGQSGGNTIYF | TGTGCCAGCAGGGGACAGTCGGGTGGAAACACCATATATTTT
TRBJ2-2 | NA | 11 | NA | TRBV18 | CASSPAGELFF | TGTGCCAGCTCACCAGCCGGGGAGCTGTTTTTT
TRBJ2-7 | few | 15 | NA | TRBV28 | CASSNTGTGAYEQYF | TGTGCCAGCAGTAACACCGGGACGGGAGCCTACGAGCAGTACTTC
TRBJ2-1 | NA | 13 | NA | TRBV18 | CASSVGSRNEQFF | TGTGCCAGCAGTGTTGGGAGTCGGAATGAGCAGTTCTTC
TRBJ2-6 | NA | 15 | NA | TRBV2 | CASCQFTSGANVLTF | TGTGCCAGCTGTCAGTTTACCTCTGGGGCCAACGTCCTGACTTTC
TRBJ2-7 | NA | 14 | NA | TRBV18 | CASSPSTDIYEQYF | TGTGCCAGCTCACCATCTACTGACATCTACGAGCAGTACTTC
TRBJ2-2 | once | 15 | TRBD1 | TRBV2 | CASSDDRGRTGELFF | TGTGCCAGCAGTGACGACAGGGGGCGCACCGGGGAGCTGTTTTTT
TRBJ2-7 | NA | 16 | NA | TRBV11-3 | CAATTCAPGEICEQYF | TGTGCCGCTACCACATGCGCCCCGGGAGAAATCTGCGAGCAGTACTTC
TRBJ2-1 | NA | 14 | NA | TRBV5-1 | CASRTGPDIDEQFF | TGCGCCAGCAGAACTGGACCAGATATCGATGAGCAGTTCTTC
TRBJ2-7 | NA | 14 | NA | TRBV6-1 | CASIWTYGSYEQYF | TGTGCCAGCATTTGGACCTACGGCTCCTACGAGCAGTACTTC
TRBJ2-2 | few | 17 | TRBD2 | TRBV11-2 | CASSLARTSGRAGELFF | TGTGCCAGCAGCTTAGCCAGGACTAGCGGGAGGGCCGGGGAGCTGTTTTTT
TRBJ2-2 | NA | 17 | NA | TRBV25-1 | CASSEFAGPMNTGELFF | TGTGCCAGCAGTGAATTCGCGGGACCCATGAACACCGGGGAGCTGTTTTTT